This T cell receptor beta chain was identified during a study of blood T cell repertoires in COVID-19. At the level of the study: The United States, Italy and Spain provided the acute and convalescent COVID-19 samples.

The junction had 10 bases not matched to a gene; V was cut back by 10 bases and J by 5 bases. The germline CDR1 and CDR2 sequences are LNHDA and SQIVND (reference sequence). This CDR3 region has 14 residues. In the authors' methods: Amplifying reference gene primers gave estimates of nucleated cell counts. TCRdb's copy holds only in-frame clones and misses some; the assay was immunoSEQ multiplex PCR. V and J calls plus clone size are reproduced from that table; the DNA served to infer D and trimming. The sample consists of around 230,000 clones, about nine tenths of them appearing once. The clonotype originates from a man younger than 45 who had recovered from COVID-19. The sequenced sample was peripheral blood. The V and J genes are TRBV19 and TRBJ2-7, with 11 nucleotides matching TRBD1. In DNA, the CDR3 is TGTGCCACTGGGGACAGGGGGACGAATGACGAGCAGTACTTC. It encodes CATGDRGTNDEQYF.